This entry lists 11 T cell receptor beta chains sequenced from one sample in a study of blood T cell repertoires in COVID-19. Some clones are missing from TCRdb's copy, which holds only in-frame ones; the method was immunoSEQ multiplex PCR. The sample has tens of thousands of clones; under 80% are singletons. Sequencing input: peripheral blood. The receptors derive from a human donor in a cohort sampled during active COVID-19.

The chain joins TRBV5-1 to TRBJ2-5; 7 bases map to TRBD1. Germline V CDR1 and CDR2: SGHRS, YFSETQ. The CDR3 totals 15 residues. V was clipped by 3 bases and J by 4 bases; unmatched bases: 9. The CDR3 sequence: CASSSSGGRGETQYF. The CDR3 coding sequence is TGCGCCAGCAGCTCCTCAGGGGGTAGAGGAGAGACCCAGTACTTC.

J is TRBJ1-2 and V is TRBV9; D is possibly TRBD1 (6 bases). V lost 3 bases to trimming and J lost 8 bases, with 17 bases between them. There are 14 residues in the CDR3. Germline V gene sequence: CDR1 SGDLS, CDR2 YYNGEE. The CDR3 sequence: CASSAEVGGGGYTF. The CDR3 nucleotides are TGTGCCAGCAGCGCCGAGGTTGGGGGGGGCGGCTACACCTTC.

This clone occurred once. The CDR3 nucleotides are TGTGCCAGCAGTCCGGGACTCGAATCCTACGAGCAGTACTTC. It translates to CASSPGLESYEQYF. This chain uses TRBV28 with TRBJ2-7, with D possibly matching TRBD2 (6 bases). CDR3 length equals 14 residues. Germline CDR1 MDHEN, CDR2 SYDVKM. V shed 5 bases and J shed 1 base, with 12 bases lying between them.

For the CDR3, the DNA is TGCAGTGCTAGACCCAGACAAACTCAGTATTTT. It specifies CSARPRQTQYF. The chain recombines TRBV20-1 with TRBJ2-3; D not resolved. Trimming took off 2 bases at V and 12 bases at J, with 12 bases between the two ends. The CDR3 runs to 11 residues. Germline V gives CDR1 DFQATT, CDR2 SNEGSKA (reference sequence).

CDR3 loop: CASSVGLAGGLTYNEQFF. In DNA form, the CDR3 reads TGTGCCAGCAGCGTAGGACTAGCGGGGGGACTAACCTACAATGAGCAGTTCTTC. The V and J genes are TRBV9 and TRBJ2-1, with 13 bases matching TRBD2. The CDR3 is made up of 18 amino acids. Germline CDR1 SGDLS, CDR2 YYNGEE. V dropped 0 bases and J dropped 2; count of bases not matched to a gene: 5. Using reference TRBV9 and TRBJ2-1 for the parts outside the CDR3, the full variable domain is DSGVTQTPKHLITATGQRVTLRCSPRSGDLSVYWYQQSLDQGLQFLIQYYNGEERAKGNILERFSAQQFPDLHSELNLSSLELGDSALYFCASSVGLAGGLTYNEQFFGPGTRLTVL.

The rearrangement links TRBV19 to TRBJ1-4; D possibly corresponds to TRBD1 (6 bases). Germline V gene lookup returns CDR1 LNHDA and CDR2 SQIVND (reference sequence). This CDR3 is 15 amino acids long. V lost 5 bases and J 6 bases, leaving 16 bases between the germline ends. The CDR3: CASSFPGTYYEKLFF. In DNA form, the CDR3 reads TGTGCCAGTAGTTTTCCCGGGACATACTATGAAAAACTGTTTTTT.

The genes are TRBV7-6 and TRBJ1-5; 7 positions match TRBD1. CDR3 size: 15 residues. Germline trimming cut 5 bases from V and 6 bases from J; bases unmatched to any gene: 10. Germline loops: CDR1 SGHVS, CDR2 FNYEAQ. CDR3 in amino acids: CASSPGGQGSQPQHF. CDR3 bases: TGTGCCAGCAGCCCAGGGGGGCAGGGGAGTCAGCCCCAGCATTTT.

The rearrangement uses TRBV6-5 and TRBJ1-5; a weak D match, TRBD1 (5 bases). Trimming took 7 bases from V and 7 from J, leaving 17 bases between them. Germline V gives CDR1 MNHEY, CDR2 SVGAGI. The CDR3 extends over 14 amino acids. The CDR3 nucleotides read TGTGCCAGCACAGGGCTATTGGGTTGGCAGCCCCAGCATTTT. It encodes CASTGLLGWQPQHF.

The V and J genes are TRBV9 and TRBJ2-1, with 8 bases that match TRBD1. The CDR3 has 13 amino acids. V shed 0 bases and J 9 bases; nucleotides not matched to a gene: 2. Germline V lookup: CDR1 SGDLS, CDR2 YYNGEE. The chain's CDR3 is CASSVGTGSEQFF. CDR3 DNA sequence: TGTGCCAGCAGCGTAGGGACAGGGTCTGAGCAGTTCTTC.

This sequence joins TRBV28 and TRBJ2-3; 14 bases are a match to TRBD2. J lost 5 bases, V lost 6 bases, and 1 base had no gene match. The germline CDR1 and CDR2 sequences are MDHEN and SYDVKM. CDR3 length: 14 amino acids. The DNA for the CDR3 is TGTGCCAGCAGGACTAGCGGGGGGGTAGATACGCAGTATTTT. Amino acid sequence: CASRTSGGVDTQYF.

The J gene is TRBJ1-1, the V gene TRBV6-5; TRBD1 agrees at 9 bases. The ends lost 6 bases at V and 4 bases at J; junction bases unmatched: 9. Per the germline V gene, CDR1 is MNHEY and CDR2 is SVGAGI. This CDR3 region has 15 residues. Here the CDR3 DNA reads TGTGCCAGCAGACTCCTGACAGGGGGGAGCACTGAAGCTTTCTTT. Encoded protein: CASRLLTGGSTEAFF.